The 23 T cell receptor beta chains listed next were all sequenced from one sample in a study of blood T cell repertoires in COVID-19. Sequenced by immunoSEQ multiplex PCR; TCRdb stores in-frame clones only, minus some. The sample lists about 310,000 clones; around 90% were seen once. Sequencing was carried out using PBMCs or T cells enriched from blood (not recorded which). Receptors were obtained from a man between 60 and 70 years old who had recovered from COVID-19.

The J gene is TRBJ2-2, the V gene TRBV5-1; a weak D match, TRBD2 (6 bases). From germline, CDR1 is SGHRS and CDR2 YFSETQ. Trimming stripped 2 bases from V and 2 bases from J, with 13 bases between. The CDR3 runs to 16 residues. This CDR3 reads CASSLSGSYNTGELFF. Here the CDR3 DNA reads TGCGCCAGCAGCTTAAGCGGGTCCTATAACACCGGGGAGCTGTTTTTT.

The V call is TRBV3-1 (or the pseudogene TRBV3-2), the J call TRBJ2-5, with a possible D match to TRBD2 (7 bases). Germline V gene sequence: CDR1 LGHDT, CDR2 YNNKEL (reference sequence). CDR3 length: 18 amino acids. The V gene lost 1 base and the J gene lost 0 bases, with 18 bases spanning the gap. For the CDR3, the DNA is TGTGCCAGCAGCCAAGGAGTTCGGGGGGCGGCTAACCAAGAGACCCAGTACTTC. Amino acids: CASSQGVRGAANQETQYF.

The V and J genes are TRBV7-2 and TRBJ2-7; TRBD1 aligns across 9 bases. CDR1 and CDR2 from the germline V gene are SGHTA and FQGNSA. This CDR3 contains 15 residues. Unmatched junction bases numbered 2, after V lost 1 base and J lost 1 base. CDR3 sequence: CASSLGGTGSYEQYF. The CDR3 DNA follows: TGTGCCAGCAGCTTAGGAGGGACAGGGTCCTACGAGCAGTACTTC.

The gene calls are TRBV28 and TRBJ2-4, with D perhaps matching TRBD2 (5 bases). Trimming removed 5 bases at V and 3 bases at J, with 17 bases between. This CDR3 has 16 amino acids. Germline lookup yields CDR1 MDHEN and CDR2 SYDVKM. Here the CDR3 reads CASSPTRESGKNIQYF. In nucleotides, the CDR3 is TGTGCCAGCAGTCCGACGAGGGAGTCCGGCAAAAACATTCAGTACTTC. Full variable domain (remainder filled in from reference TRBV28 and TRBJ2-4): DVKVTQSSRYLVKRTGEKVFLECVQDMDHENMFWYRQDPGLGLRLIYFSYDVKMKEKGDIPEGYSVSREKKERFSLILESASTNQTSMYLCASSPTRESGKNIQYFGAGTRLSVL.

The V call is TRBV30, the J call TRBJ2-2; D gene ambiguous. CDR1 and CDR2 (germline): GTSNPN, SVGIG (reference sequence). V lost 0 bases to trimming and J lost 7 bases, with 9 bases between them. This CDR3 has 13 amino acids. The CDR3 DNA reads TGTGCCTGGAGTGTAATGTCGGTCGGGGAGCTGTTTTTT. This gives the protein CAWSVMSVGELFF.

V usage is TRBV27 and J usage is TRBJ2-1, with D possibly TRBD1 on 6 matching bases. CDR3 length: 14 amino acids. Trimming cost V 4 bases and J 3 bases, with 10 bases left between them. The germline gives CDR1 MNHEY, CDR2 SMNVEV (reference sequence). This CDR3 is CASSSRTDYNEQFF. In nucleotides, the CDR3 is TGTGCCAGCAGTTCGCGGACAGACTACAATGAGCAGTTCTTC.

DNA of the CDR3: TGTGCCAGCAGCTTGGGCGGGATTGAAAAACTGTTTTTT. This encodes CASSLGGIEKLFF. This chain connects TRBV5-8 to TRBJ1-4; D remains ambiguous. V gave up 0 bases and J gave up 7 bases, with 7 bases separating them. CDR1 and CDR2 (germline): SGHTS, YDEGEE. The CDR3 runs 13 residues.

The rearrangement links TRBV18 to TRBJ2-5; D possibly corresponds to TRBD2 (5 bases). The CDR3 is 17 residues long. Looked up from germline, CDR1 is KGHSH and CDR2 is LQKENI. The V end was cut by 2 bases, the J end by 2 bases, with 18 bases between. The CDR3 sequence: CASSPAGQVSLQETQYF. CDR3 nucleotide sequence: TGTGCCAGCTCACCAGCGGGTCAGGTTTCACTACAAGAGACCCAGTACTTC.

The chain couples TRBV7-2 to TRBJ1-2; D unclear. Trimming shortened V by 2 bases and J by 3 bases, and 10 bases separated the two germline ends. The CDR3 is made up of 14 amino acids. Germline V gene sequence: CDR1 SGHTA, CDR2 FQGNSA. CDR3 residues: CASSLMGGDYGYTF. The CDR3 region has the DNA TGTGCCAGCAGCTTAATGGGAGGCGACTATGGCTACACCTTC.

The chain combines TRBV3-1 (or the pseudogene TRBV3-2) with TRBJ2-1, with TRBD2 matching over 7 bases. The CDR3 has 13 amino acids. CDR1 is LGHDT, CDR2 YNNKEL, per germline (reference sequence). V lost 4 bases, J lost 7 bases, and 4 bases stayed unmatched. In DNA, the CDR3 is TGTGCCAGCAGCCTCCTGGGGGGGAATGAGCAGTTCTTC. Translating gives CASSLLGGNEQFF.

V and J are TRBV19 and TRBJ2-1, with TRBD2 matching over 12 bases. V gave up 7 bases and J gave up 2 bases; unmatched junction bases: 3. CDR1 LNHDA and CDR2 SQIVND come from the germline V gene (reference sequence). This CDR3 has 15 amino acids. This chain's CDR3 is CASTWTSGTYNEQFF. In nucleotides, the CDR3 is TGTGCCAGTACTTGGACTAGCGGGACCTACAATGAGCAGTTCTTC.

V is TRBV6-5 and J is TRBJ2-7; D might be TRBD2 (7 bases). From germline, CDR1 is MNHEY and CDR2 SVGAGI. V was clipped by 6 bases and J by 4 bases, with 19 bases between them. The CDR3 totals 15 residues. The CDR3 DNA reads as TGTGCCAGCAGGGGGGGGGCAGGCCCACGGTACGAGCAGTACTTC. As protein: CASRGGAGPRYEQYF.

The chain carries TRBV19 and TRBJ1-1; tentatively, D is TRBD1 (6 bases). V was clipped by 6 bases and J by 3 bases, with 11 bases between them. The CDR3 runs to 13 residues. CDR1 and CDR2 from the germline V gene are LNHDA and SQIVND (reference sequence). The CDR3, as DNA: TGTGCCAGTAGAACAGGGATCTACACTGAAGCTTTCTTT. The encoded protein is CASRTGIYTEAFF.

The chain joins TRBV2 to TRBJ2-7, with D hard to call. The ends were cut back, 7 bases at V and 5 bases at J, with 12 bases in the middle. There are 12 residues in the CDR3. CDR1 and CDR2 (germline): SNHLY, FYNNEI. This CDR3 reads CASTYSRDEQYF. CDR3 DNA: TGTGCCAGCACCTACAGCCGCGACGAGCAGTACTTC. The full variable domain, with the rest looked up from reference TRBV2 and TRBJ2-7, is EPEVTQTPSHQVTQMGQEVILRCVPISNHLYFYWYRQILGQKVEFLVSFYNNEISEKSEIFDDQFSVERPDGSNFTLKIRSTKLEDSAMYFCASTYSRDEQYFGPGTRLTVT.

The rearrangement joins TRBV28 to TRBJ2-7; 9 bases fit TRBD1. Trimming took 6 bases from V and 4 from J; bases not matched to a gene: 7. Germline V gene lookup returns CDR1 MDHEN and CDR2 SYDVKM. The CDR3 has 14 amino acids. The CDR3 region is CASRGGDRVYEQYF. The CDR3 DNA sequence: TGTGCCAGCAGGGGGGGGGACAGGGTATACGAGCAGTACTTC.

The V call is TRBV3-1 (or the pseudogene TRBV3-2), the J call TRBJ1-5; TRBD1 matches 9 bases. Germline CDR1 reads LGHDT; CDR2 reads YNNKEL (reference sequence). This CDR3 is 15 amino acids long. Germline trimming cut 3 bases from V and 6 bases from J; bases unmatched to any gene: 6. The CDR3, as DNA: TGTGCCAGCAGCCAGGGACAGGGAGATGGTCAGCCCCAGCATTTT. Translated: CASSQGQGDGQPQHF.

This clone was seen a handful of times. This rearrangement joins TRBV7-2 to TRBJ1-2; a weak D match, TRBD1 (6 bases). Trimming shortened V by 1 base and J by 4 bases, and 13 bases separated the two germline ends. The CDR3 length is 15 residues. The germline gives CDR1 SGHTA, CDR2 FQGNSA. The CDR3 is CASSLGQANGYGYTF. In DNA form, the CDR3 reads TGTGCCAGCAGCTTAGGACAGGCTAATGGCTATGGCTACACCTTC.

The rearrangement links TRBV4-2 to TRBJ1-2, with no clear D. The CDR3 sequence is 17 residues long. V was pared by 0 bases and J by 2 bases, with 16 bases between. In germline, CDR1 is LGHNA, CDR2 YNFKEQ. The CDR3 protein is CASSQDQIGRGNYGYTF. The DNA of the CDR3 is TGTGCCAGCAGCCAAGATCAAATCGGGCGCGGGAACTATGGCTACACCTTC.

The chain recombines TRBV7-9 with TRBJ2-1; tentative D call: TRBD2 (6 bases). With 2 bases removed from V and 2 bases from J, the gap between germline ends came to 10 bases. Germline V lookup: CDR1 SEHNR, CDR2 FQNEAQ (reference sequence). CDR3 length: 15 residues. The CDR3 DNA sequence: TGTGCCAGCAGCTTACTAGCGTTACCCTACAATGAGCAGTTCTTC. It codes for CASSLLALPYNEQFF.

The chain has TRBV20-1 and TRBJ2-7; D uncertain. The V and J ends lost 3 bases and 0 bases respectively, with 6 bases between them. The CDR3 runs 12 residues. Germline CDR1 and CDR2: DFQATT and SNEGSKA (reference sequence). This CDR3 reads CSASFHSYEQYF. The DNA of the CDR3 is TGCAGTGCTAGTTTCCACTCCTACGAGCAGTACTTC.

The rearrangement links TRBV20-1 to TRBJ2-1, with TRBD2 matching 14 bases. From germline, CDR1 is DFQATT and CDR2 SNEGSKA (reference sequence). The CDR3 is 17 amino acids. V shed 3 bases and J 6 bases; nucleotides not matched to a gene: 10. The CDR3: CSASVPGLAGVGNEQFF. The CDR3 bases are TGCAGTGCTAGTGTTCCGGGACTAGCGGGAGTAGGCAATGAGCAGTTCTTC.

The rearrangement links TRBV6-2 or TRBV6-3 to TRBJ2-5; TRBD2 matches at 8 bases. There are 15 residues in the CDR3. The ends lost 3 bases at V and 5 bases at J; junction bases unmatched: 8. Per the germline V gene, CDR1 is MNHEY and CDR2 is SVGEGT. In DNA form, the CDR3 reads TGTGCCAGCAGTTATTCGGGAGGGCCCTTTGAGACCCAGTACTTC. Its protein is CASSYSGGPFETQYF.

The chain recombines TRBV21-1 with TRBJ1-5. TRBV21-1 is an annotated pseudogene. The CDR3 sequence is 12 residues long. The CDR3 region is CARGGKVMPQHF. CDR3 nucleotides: TGTGCCAGGGGCGGGAAGGTGATGCCCCAGCATTTT.